This TCR beta chain was recovered during a study of cytomegalovirus exposure and HLA in healthy donors (dated 2017 in TCRdb). With respect to the entire study: According to an earlier analysis of 587 of the donors, about 179 million T cells yielded some 120 million unique TCR beta sequences and roughly 280 Gb of sequence data. The study aimed to test whether cataloging public T cell receptors could reveal signatures of past pathogen exposure. High-throughput TCR immunosequencing, statistical association of individual TCRs with disease status, and machine learning were combined to predict cytomegalovirus infection status. Several DR-DQ haplotypes were handled as single units for association and clustering, since linkage in the cohort was strong. Along with the approximately 650-subject first cohort, a separate validation cohort of around 120 different subjects was used. In an earlier analysis of roughly 600 of the donors, high-throughput TCR beta sequencing was used to judge whether each TCR beta V gene segment behaved as functional or pseudogenic. The genetic ancestry cluster associated with self-reported Caucasian donors included over 65% of the roughly 390 genotyped donors. The study used immunosequencing to profile the T cell repertoires of approximately 650 subjects and linked those repertoires to cytomegalovirus serostatus. HLA typing covered class I and class II loci at four-digit resolution. Donor age, sex, ethnicity and CMV serostatus were compiled together with the repertoire data. Genome-wide SNP genotypes for about 65% of the roughly 670 donors were used in a later genetic analysis, which treated that subset as a discovery cohort. About 300 gigabases of sequencing data and approximately 84 million unique TCR sequences were included in an early release covering roughly 700 HLA-typed donors. Typing coverage varied by locus: 629-630 donors for A, B, C, DRB1 and DQB1; more than 500 for DQA1; about 570 for DPA1; about 450 for DPB1. All discovery cohort repertoires had been generated on a single sequencing platform. The later analysis used no new phenotypic data to find candidate immune exposures, relying instead on TCR beta sequences and their occurrence across donors. Among 398 genotyped donors of the cohort, an average of approximately 240,000 unique TCR beta nucleotide sequences were sequenced per donor, roughly 18% of them non-productive. A later analysis re-analyzed previously published TCR beta repertoires from roughly 690 donors and added high-resolution HLA genotyping to study TCR occurrence patterns.

For this clone: It has no known antigen specificity.

In total, roughly 670 healthy bone marrow donors made up the cohort. At the time of sampling, every cohort member was nominally healthy, though immune exposures that went unrecorded were likely present. The donor tested CMV seropositive and was one of the 289 seropositive cohort members. Each donor provided a peripheral blood sample, and peripheral blood mononuclear cells were used for TCR beta sequencing. The Qiagen DNeasy Blood Extraction Kit was used to extract genomic DNA from the blood cell samples. CDR3 length: 17 amino acids, cysteine to phenylalanine. Only the CDR3 region is kept as DNA, spanning 51 bases read in frame from base 1. V is reduced by 3 bases and J by 0 bases, leaving a spacing of 16 bases between them. Taken from the germline V gene, the CDR1 and CDR2 loops are SGHAT and FQNNGV. The study at large found these results: Linkage disequilibrium might explain the correlated functional status among segregating V segments, but an unknown experimental factor could not be ruled out. A group of highly shared sequence variants was considered likely to be a technical artifact of the sequencing pipeline. In a later genetic analysis, a missense DCLRE1C variant was associated with V-gene and J-gene trimming of TCR beta chains, and the association was replicated in an independent cohort. In an earlier analysis of some 540 of the donors, most TCR beta V segments appeared in productive rearrangements about 90% or about 30% of the time, broadly matching IMGT annotations. A later analysis found that TCR association rates varied across HLA loci, with DRB1 alleles showing the most associated TCRs and HLA-C alleles the fewest. Most TCR sequences were observed very rarely across donors, whereas some public TCRs were present in many individuals. According to a later analysis, parvovirus B19, influenza, CMV and Epstein-Barr virus appeared linked to several top co-occurrence clusters. Because counts were too low, fewer than 20 rarely observed V segments, including chromosome 9 orphons, were excluded from the earlier analysis of a few hundred of the donors. A further reported finding was that TCR beta sequences accurately predicted the HLA-A and HLA-B alleles for most subjects in the first cohort. A total of 150 to 200 TCR beta chains were listed by the study as associated with cytomegalovirus. The 87-base-pair reads could not distinguish some IMGT-functional V segments, including TRBV6-2 and TRBV6-3, so those segments were excluded. At a false discovery rate of 0.05, a later analysis linked about 17,000 TCR beta sequences to specific HLA alleles. In both the original and validation cohorts, the classifier was reported to diagnose cytomegalovirus status with high specificity and sensitivity. This cohort had only TCR beta chains sequenced, and the lack of alpha or paired-chain data limited which features could be detected. Compared with equally common non-associated chains, HLA-associated TCR beta chains in a later analysis were more clonally expanded and had lower generation probabilities. Presence/absence analyses assumed roughly uniform sequencing depth across donors, an assumption that may not hold. The authors suggested that the approach could potentially be extended to other disease states and immunological phenotypes. Compared with the roughly 700-donor mean, donors in an Asian-associated ancestry cluster had fewer N-insertions in productive TCRs, according to a later genetic analysis. Assigning TCR associations to individual alleles was difficult when HLA alleles, especially DR and DQ, strongly co-occurred. Because HLA typing was missing for some donors at each locus, association tests included only the typed subset. Immune exposure information for the cohort was limited to CMV serostatus. In vitro tests confirmed that a few of the cytomegalovirus-associated TCR beta chains recognize cytomegalovirus antigens. According to a later analysis, most CMV-associated TCR beta chains appeared to be HLA-restricted, and the HLA associations seemed to be driven largely by CMV exposure.

The library was obtained by the immunoSEQ multiplex PCR assay. The multiplex PCR relied on a mix of 60 forward primers for TCR Vbeta segments and 13 reverse primers for TCR Jbeta segments. Amplification of the CDR3 region of rearranged TCR beta genes was performed with a multiplex PCR assay on genomic DNA. On the Illumina HiSeq System, the amplified TCR beta libraries were sequenced as 87-base-pair reads. In the paper's pipeline: A later analysis tallied roughly 80 million unique TCR beta chains across the approximately 670 repertoires, and about 12 million of those chains were shared by two or more donors. Raw reads were error-corrected and collapsed into unique sequences by a nearest-neighbor algorithm in which closely related sequences were merged to remove PCR and sequencing errors. CDR3 sequences were aligned to IMGT reference sequences to assign V, D and J gene segments. For a sequence to be retained, at least a six-nucleotide match to both a V gene segment and a J gene segment was required. Rearrangements were called productive when the CDR3 lacked stop codons and stayed in frame with V and J; all others were non-productive. Following IMGT convention, CDR3 was defined as the stretch from the second conserved V-encoded cysteine to the conserved J-encoded phenylalanine. Sequences without an unambiguous match to a single V gene segment were excluded from the earlier analysis of about 630 of the donors. In an earlier analysis of 450 to 750 of the donors, a V segment was called functional when productive rearrangements were above 56.7%, and segregating when the standard deviation between donors exceeded 5%. A statistical classification framework was built for diagnosing cytomegalovirus status from the catalog of TCR beta chain sequences. In a later analysis, V and J genes were assigned by comparing TCR nucleotide sequences against IMGT/GENE-DB human TR gene sequences. In a later analysis, CDR3 sequences and most-parsimonious VDJ recombination scenarios were assigned using the TCRdist pipeline. In a later analysis, each TCR beta chain was defined by its CDR3 amino acid sequence together with its V-gene family, and reads without a unique V-gene family were excluded. As a way to deal with suspected cross-contamination and a sequencing artifact, a later analysis dropped approximately 590 nucleotide sequences that were highly shared and had low generation probability. In a later analysis, a clonal expansion index for each public chain was calculated from normalized within-repertoire ranks of inferred template counts. In a later analysis, generation probabilities were computed with a VDJ recombination model fitted to out-of-frame rearrangements, and the resulting probabilities were checked against IGoR. Hypergeometric tests were used in a later analysis to score TCR-TCR, TCR-HLA and TCR-CMV co-occurrence, with a repertoire-size bias correction applied to the TCR pairs. In a later analysis, false discovery rates were estimated by permuting HLA or CMV assignments 20 times. In a later analysis, co-occurring TCRs were grouped using DBSCAN, with TCRdist sequence similarity added in when clustering inside HLA-allele-positive subsets. For co-occurrence clustering, repertoires with fewer than 30,000 or more than 120,000 public chains were excluded, along with five repertoires with anomalous nucleotide sharing. TCRdb stores this immuneACCESS table with in-frame sequences only. Part of the clones is absent; in the studies checked, under half of the shortfall reflects unresolved V genes, and no reason is known for the rest. For V, J and clone size, that table is used; D and trimming come from the DNA. The table for this sample lists 38,000 or so clones. 8.9% of the sample comes from the top ten.

The sequence joins TRBV11-2 to TRBJ2-3, and TRBD1 may be the D gene, going by 6 matching bases. The material sequenced was PBMCs. The source of this sequence is a middle-aged man in good health and CMV-seropositive. The DNA reads TGTGCCAGCAGCTTTGCACACAGGGAAATAAGCACAGATACGCAGTATTTT. Its protein reads: CASSFAHREISTDTQYF.